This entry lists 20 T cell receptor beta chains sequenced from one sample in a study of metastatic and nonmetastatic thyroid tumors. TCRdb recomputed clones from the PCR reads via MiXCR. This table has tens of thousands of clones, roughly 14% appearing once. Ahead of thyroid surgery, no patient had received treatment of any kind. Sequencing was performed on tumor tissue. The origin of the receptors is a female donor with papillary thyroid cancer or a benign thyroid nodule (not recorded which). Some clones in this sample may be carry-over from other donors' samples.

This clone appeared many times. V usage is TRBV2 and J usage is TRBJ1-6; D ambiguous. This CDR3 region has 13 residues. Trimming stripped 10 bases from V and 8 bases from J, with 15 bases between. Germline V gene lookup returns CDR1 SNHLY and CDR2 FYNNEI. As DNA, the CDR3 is TGTGCCACCTCCGTGACCGGGGATTCACCCCTCCACTTT. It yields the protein CATSVTGDSPLHF.

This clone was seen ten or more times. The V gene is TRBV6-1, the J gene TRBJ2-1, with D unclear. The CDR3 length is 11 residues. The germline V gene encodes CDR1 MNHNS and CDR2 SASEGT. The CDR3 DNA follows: TGTGTCACCTCCCGGTTGGATGAGCAGTTCTTC. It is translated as CVTSRLDEQFF.

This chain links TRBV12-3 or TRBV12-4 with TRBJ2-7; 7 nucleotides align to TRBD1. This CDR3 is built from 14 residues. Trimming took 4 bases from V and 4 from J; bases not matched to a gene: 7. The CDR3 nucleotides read TGTGCCAGCAGTTACAGGGGACGGGAATACGAGCAGTACTTC. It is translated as CASSYRGREYEQYF.

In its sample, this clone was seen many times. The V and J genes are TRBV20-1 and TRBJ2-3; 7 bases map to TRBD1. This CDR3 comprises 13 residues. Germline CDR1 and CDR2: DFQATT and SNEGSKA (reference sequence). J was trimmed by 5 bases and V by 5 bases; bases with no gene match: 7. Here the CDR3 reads CSAVQQGQDTQYF. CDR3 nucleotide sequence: TGCAGTGCTGTCCAACAGGGGCAAGATACGCAGTATTTT.

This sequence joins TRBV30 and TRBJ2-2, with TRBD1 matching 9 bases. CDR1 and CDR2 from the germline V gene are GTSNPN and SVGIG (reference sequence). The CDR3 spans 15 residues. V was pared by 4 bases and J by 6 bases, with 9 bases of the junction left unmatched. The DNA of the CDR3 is TGTGCCTGGAAAGTTTGGGACAGGGCCGCCGGGGAGCTGTTTTTT. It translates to CAWKVWDRAAGELFF. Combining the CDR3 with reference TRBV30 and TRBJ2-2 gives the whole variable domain SQTIHQWPATLVQPVGSPLSLECTVEGTSNPNLYWYRQAAGRGLQLLFYSVGIGQISSEVPQNLSASRPQDRQFILSSKKLLLSDSGFYLCAWKVWDRAAGELFFGEGSRLTVL.

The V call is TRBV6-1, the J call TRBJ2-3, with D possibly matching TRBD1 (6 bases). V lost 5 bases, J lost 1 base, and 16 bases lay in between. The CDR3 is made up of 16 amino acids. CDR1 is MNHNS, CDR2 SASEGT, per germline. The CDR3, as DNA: TGTGCCAGCAGTACCCCGACCGGACAGCGCACAGATACGCAGTATTTT. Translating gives CASSTPTGQRTDTQYF.

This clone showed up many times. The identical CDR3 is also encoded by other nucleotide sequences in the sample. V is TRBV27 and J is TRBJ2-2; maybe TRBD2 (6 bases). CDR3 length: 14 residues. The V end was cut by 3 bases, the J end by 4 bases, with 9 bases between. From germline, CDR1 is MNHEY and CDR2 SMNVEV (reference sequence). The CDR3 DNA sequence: TGTGCCAGCAGTTTCGGGACTCTCACCGGGGAGCTGTTTTTT. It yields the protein CASSFGTLTGELFF.

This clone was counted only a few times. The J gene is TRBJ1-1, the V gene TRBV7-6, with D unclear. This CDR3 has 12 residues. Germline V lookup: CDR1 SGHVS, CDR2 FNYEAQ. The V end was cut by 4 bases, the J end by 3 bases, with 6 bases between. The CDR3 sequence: CASSSPDTEAFF. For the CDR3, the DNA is TGTGCCAGCAGCTCCCCGGACACTGAAGCTTTCTTT.

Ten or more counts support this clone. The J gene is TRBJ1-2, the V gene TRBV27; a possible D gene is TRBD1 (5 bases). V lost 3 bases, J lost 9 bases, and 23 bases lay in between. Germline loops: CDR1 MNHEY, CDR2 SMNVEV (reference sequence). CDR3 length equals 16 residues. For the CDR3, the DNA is TGTGCCAGCAGTTTGCGTGCCGGGACCCCTGAAGGTAGCTACACCTTC. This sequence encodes CASSLRAGTPEGSYTF.

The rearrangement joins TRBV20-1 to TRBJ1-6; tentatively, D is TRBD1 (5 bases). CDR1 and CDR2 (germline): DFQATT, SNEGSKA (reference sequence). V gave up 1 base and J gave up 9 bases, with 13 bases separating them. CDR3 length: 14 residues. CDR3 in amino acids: CSARGVQRGSPLHF. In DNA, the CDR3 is TGCAGTGCTAGAGGTGTGCAGAGGGGTTCACCCCTCCACTTT.

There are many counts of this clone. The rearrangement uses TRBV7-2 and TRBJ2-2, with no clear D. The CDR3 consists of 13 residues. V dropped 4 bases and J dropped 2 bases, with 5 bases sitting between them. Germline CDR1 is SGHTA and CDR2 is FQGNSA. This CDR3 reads CASSYPNTGELFF. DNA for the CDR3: TGTGCCAGCAGCTACCCTAACACCGGGGAGCTGTTTTTT. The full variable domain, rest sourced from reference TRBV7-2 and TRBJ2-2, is GAGVSQSPSNKVTEKGKDVELRCDPISGHTALYWYRQSLGQGLEFLIYFQGNSAPDKSGLPSDRFSAERTGGSVSTLTIQRTQQEDSAVYLCASSYPNTGELFFGEGSRLTVL.

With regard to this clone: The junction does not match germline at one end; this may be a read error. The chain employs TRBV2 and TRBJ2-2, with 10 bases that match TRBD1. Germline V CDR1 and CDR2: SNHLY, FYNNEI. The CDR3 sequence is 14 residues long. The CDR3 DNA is TGTGCCAGCCCGGGACAGGGGAACACCTGGGAGCTGTTTTTT. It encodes CASPGQGNTWELFF. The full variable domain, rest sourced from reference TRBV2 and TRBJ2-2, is EPEVTQTPSHQVTQMGQEVILRCVPISNHLYFYWYRQILGQKVEFLVSFYNNEISEKSEIFDDQFSVERPDGSNFTLKIRSTKLEDSAMYFCASPGQGNTWELFFGEGSRLTVL.

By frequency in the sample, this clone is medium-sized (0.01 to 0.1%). In nucleotides, the CDR3 is TGTGCCAGCAGTTACGGCGATTCACCCCTCCACTTT. Amino acids: CASSYGDSPLHF. This chain uses TRBV6-5 with TRBJ1-6; D unresolved. V was clipped by 2 bases and J by 8 bases, with 4 bases between them. From germline, CDR1 is MNHEY and CDR2 SVGAGI. The CDR3 spans 12 residues.

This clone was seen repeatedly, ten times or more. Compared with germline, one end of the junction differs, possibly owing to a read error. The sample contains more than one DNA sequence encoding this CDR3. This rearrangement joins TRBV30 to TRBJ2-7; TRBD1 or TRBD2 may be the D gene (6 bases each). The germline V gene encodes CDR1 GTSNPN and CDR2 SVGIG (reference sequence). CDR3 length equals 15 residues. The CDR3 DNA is TGTGCTTGGACCCCGGGGGCTTGGGATTCCTACGAGCAGTACTTC. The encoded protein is CAWTPGAWDSYEQYF.

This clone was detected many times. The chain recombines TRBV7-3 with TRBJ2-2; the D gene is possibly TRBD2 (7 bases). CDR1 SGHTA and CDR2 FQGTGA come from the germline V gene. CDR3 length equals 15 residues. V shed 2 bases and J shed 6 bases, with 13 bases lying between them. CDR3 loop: CASSLGGGLAGELFF. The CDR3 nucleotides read TGTGCCAGCAGCTTAGGGGGGGGCCTCGCCGGGGAGCTGTTTTTT.

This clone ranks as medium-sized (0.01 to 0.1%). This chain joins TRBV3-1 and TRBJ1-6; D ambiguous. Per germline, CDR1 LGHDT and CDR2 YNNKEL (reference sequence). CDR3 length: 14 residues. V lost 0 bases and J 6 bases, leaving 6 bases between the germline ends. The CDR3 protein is CASSQDAGNSPLHF. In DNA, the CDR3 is TGTGCCAGCAGCCAAGATGCTGGTAATTCACCCCTCCACTTT.

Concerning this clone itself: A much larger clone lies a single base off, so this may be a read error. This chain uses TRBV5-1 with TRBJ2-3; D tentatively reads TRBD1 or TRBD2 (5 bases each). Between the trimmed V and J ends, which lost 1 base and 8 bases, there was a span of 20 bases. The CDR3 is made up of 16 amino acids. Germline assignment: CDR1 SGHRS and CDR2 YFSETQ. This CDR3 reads CASSLRGQFRGCTQYF. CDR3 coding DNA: TGCGCCAGCAGCTTGAGAGGACAATTCCGGGGATGTACGCAGTATTTT.

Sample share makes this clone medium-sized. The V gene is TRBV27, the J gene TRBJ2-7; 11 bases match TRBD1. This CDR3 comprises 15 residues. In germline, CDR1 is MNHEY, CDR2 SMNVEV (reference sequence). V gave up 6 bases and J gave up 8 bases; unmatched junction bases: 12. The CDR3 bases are TGTGCCAGCAGCACTGGGACAGGGGGTCCCCCGAAGCAGTACTTC. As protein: CASSTGTGGPPKQYF.

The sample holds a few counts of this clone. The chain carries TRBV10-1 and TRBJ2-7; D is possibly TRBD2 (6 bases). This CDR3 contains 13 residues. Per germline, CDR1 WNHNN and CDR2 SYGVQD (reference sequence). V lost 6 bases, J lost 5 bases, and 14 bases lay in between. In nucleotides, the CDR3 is TGCGCCAGCAGCTTCTCTAGCGCGGACGAGCAGTACTTC. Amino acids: CASSFSSADEQYF.

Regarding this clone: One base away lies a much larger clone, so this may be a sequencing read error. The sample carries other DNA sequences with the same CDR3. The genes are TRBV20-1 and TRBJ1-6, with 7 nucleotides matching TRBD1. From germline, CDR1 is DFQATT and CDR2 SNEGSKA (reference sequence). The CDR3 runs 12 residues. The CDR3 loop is CSAREGQSSLHF. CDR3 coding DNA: TGCAGTGCTAGAGAGGGACAGTCTTCGCTCCACTTC.